This T cell receptor beta chain is from a study of blood T cell repertoires in COVID-19. As for the study in general: Samples taken during acute and convalescent COVID-19 were collected in the United States, Italy and Spain. The cDNA or gDNA used as material had been derived from T cells, B-cell-depleted T cells, or PBMCs.

In germline, CDR1 is MNHEY, CDR2 SVGAGI. The CDR3 length is 15 residues. V was shortened by 2 bases and J by 5 bases, with 15 bases between the two germline ends. Authors' analysis steps: Cell counts per sample came from amplifying reference gene primers. Here immunoSEQ multiplex PCR was the method, and the copy in TCRdb shows in-frame clones only, minus some. V, J and clone size reflect that table, while D and trimming were determined from the DNA. This sample yields roughly 200,000 clones, of which around nine tenths are seen a single time; roughly 0.9% belongs to the top ten. This chain links TRBV6-5 with TRBJ1-2; D might be TRBD1 (5 bases). The sequencing sample was made of peripheral blood. The receptor was derived from a woman aged 18-30 years who had recovered from COVID-19. The CDR3 protein is CASSYHRDFAYGYTF. Written as DNA, the CDR3 is TGTGCCAGCAGTTACCACCGGGACTTTGCATATGGCTACACCTTC.